The entry below gives a single TCR beta chain sequence along with its context. Original analysis: How many nucleated cells were present was estimated from reference gene primer amplification. TCRdb keeps only in-frame clones here, not all; method: immunoSEQ multiplex PCR. The V and J calls and the clone size are those of that table, but D and trimming were determined from the DNA. The repertoire has 120,000 to 150,000 clones, approximately 91% of them found once; the top ten carry under 3%. This specimen comes from a study of blood T cell repertoires in COVID-19. The sequence was collected from a human donor in a cohort sampled during active COVID-19. Sequenced material: peripheral blood.

The CDR3 reads CSVAGQGSRQYF. CDR3 in DNA: TGCAGCGTTGCTGGTCAGGGTAGTCGGCAGTACTTC. The V gene is TRBV29-1, the J gene TRBJ2-7; possibly TRBD1 for D (5 bases). The CDR3 runs 12 residues. The V gene lost 4 bases and the J gene lost 9 bases, with 16 bases spanning the gap. CDR1 and CDR2 (germline): SQVTM, ANQGSEA.